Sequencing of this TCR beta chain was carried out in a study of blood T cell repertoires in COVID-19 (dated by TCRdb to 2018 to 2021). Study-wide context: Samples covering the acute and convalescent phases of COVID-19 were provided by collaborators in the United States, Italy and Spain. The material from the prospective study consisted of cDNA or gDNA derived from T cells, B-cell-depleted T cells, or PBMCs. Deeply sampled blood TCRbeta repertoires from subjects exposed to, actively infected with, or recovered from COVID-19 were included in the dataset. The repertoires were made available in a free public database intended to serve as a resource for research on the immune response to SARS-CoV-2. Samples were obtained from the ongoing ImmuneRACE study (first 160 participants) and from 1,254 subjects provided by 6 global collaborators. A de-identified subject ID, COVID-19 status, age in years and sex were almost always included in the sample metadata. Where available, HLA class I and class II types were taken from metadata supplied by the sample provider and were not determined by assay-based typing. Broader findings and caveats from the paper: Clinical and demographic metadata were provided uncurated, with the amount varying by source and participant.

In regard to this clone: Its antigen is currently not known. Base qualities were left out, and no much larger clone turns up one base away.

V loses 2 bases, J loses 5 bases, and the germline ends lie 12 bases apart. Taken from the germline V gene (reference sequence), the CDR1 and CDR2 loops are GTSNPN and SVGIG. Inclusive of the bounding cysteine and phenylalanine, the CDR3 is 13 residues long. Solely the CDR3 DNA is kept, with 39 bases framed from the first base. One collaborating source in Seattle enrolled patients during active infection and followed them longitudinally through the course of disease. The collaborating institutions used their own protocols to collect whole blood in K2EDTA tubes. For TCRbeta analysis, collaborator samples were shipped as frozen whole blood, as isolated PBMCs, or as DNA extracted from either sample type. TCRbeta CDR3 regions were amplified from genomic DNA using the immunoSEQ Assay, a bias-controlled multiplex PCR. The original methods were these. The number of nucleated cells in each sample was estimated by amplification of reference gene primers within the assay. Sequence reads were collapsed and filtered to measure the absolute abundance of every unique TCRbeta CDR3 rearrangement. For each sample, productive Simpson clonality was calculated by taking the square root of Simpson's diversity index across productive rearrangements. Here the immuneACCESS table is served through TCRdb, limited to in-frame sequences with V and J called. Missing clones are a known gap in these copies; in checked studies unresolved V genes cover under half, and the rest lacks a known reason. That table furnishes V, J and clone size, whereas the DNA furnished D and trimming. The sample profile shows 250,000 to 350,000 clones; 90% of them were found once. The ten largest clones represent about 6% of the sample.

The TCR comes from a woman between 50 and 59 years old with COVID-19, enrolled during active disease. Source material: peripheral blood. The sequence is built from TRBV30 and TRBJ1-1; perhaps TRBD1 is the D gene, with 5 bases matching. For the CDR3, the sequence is CAWSPPGGTEAFF. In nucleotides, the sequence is TGTGCCTGGAGTCCCCCTGGGGGGACTGAAGCTTTCTTT.